A selection of T cell receptor beta chains follows, all from one sample in a study of T cells in Graves' hyperthyroidism and ophthalmopathy. TCRdb re-called the multiplex PCR reads with MiXCR, one entry per CDR3 protein. The sample holds about 580,000 distinct CDR3 sequences, approximately 13% seen once. What was sequenced was blood. The source is a woman between 25 and 40 years old with Graves' hyperthyroidism that later progressed to Graves' ophthalmopathy. Both conserved end residues are part of each CDR3. The order of the fields is CDR3 DNA, CDR3 protein, J gene, V gene, clone size, D gene, CDR3 length. D genes are given only for firm matches. Size is omitted from some rows. Given values are once, few, many or a class for expanded clones.

CDR3 DNA: TGTGCCAGCAGTGATTCCCCAGCCCCTGAAGGCACCGGGGAGCTGTTTTTT
CDR3 protein: CASSDSPAPEGTGELFF
J gene: TRBJ2-2
V gene: TRBV6-1
clone size: many
D gene: -
CDR3 length: 17

CDR3 DNA: TGTGCTACCGCCCCGAGGGGACTTTCTCCCTCCTGGGACGGGGAGCTGTTTTTT
CDR3 protein: CATAPRGLSPSWDGELFF
J gene: TRBJ2-2
V gene: TRBV28
clone size: many
D gene: -
CDR3 length: 18

CDR3 DNA: TGTGCCAGCAGGGGACTAGCGGGAGGGGGGGGACAGCCCCAGCATTTT
CDR3 protein: CASRGLAGGGGQPQHF
J gene: TRBJ1-5
V gene: TRBV27
clone size: -
D gene: -
CDR3 length: 16

CDR3 DNA: TGTGCCAGCAGCCAAAAAGCGGGAGGCTCCTACAATGAGCAGTTCTTC
CDR3 protein: CASSQKAGGSYNEQFF
J gene: TRBJ2-1
V gene: TRBV7-9
clone size: many
D gene: TRBD2
CDR3 length: 16

CDR3 DNA: TGTGCCAGCACCCGTTTCAGCGGGGGTTACAATGAGCAGTTCTTC
CDR3 protein: CASTRFSGGYNEQFF
J gene: TRBJ2-1
V gene: TRBV7-6
clone size: many
D gene: TRBD2
CDR3 length: 15

CDR3 DNA: TGTGCCAGCAGCCAAGATAGCGGGACAGGGAGAACTCAGCCCCAGCATTTT
CDR3 protein: CASSQDSGTGRTQPQHF
J gene: TRBJ1-5
V gene: TRBV3-1
clone size: many
D gene: TRBD1
CDR3 length: 17

CDR3 DNA: TGTGCCAGCAGCGACAGGGCCGCTGAGCAGTTCTTC
CDR3 protein: CASSDRAAEQFF
J gene: TRBJ2-1
V gene: TRBV12-3/TRBV12-4
clone size: many
D gene: TRBD1
CDR3 length: 12

CDR3 DNA: TGCAGTGCCCTGGAAAACAGGGGAAGGACAGATACGCAGTATTTT
CDR3 protein: CSALENRGRTDTQYF
J gene: TRBJ2-3
V gene: TRBV20-1
clone size: many
D gene: TRBD1
CDR3 length: 15

CDR3 DNA: TGTGCCAGCAGCGTAGGGCCAGGGGAGGGTAAGGAGACCCAGTACTTC
CDR3 protein: CASSVGPGEGKETQYF
J gene: TRBJ2-5
V gene: TRBV9
clone size: few
D gene: -
CDR3 length: 16

CDR3 DNA: TGTGCCAGCAGTGACGCCGACGGGGATGGCTACACCTTC
CDR3 protein: CASSDADGDGYTF
J gene: TRBJ1-2
V gene: TRBV6-1
clone size: few
D gene: -
CDR3 length: 13

CDR3 DNA: TGTGCCAGCAGTCTCAGGAGCAACTATGGCTACACCTTC
CDR3 protein: CASSLRSNYGYTF
J gene: TRBJ1-2
V gene: TRBV12-3/TRBV12-4
clone size: many
D gene: -
CDR3 length: 13

CDR3 DNA: TGTGCCAGCACCCTGCGGGCGGGAGATACGCAGTATTTT
CDR3 protein: CASTLRAGDTQYF
J gene: TRBJ2-3
V gene: TRBV12-3/TRBV12-4
clone size: many
D gene: -
CDR3 length: 13

CDR3 DNA: TGTGCCAGCACGGCTAGCGCTACCTACGAGCAGTACTTC
CDR3 protein: CASTASATYEQYF
J gene: TRBJ2-7
V gene: TRBV27
clone size: many
D gene: -
CDR3 length: 13

CDR3 DNA: TGCGCCAGCAGCTTGAGGACAGGGAGGGCTGAAGCTTTCTTT
CDR3 protein: CASSLRTGRAEAFF
J gene: TRBJ1-1
V gene: TRBV5-1
clone size: many
D gene: TRBD1
CDR3 length: 14

CDR3 DNA: TGCGCCAGCAGCCGCCGTAAGGGGGGGGGAACTGAAGCTTTCTTT
CDR3 protein: CASSRRKGGGTEAFF
J gene: TRBJ1-1
V gene: TRBV5-1
clone size: many
D gene: -
CDR3 length: 15

CDR3 DNA: TGTGCCAGCAGCGCCGACAGCTACAATGAGCAGTTCTTC
CDR3 protein: CASSADSYNEQFF
J gene: TRBJ2-1
V gene: TRBV9
clone size: many
D gene: -
CDR3 length: 13

CDR3 DNA: TGTGCCATCAGTTCCCTAGCGGGGCAGTCCTACGAGCAGTACTTC
CDR3 protein: CAISSLAGQSYEQYF
J gene: TRBJ2-7
V gene: TRBV10-3
clone size: few
D gene: TRBD2
CDR3 length: 15

CDR3 DNA: TGCAGTGCTAGTCGATCCACAGGGAGAACTGAAGCTTTCTTT
CDR3 protein: CSASRSTGRTEAFF
J gene: TRBJ1-1
V gene: TRBV20-1
clone size: many
D gene: -
CDR3 length: 14

CDR3 DNA: TGCAGTGCTCCAGACGGACTAGCGGGAGGAGGCTACGAGCAGTACTTC
CDR3 protein: CSAPDGLAGGGYEQYF
J gene: TRBJ2-7
V gene: TRBV20-1
clone size: -
D gene: TRBD2
CDR3 length: 16

CDR3 DNA: TGTGCCAGCAGCTCCGGGGCTAGTTACGCCGGGGAGCTGTTTTTT
CDR3 protein: CASSSGASYAGELFF
J gene: TRBJ2-2
V gene: TRBV7-2
clone size: -
D gene: -
CDR3 length: 15

CDR3 DNA: TGCAGTGCCATCCTTGGACTAGCGGGAATAAGGAGCTCCTACGAGCAGTACTTC
CDR3 protein: CSAILGLAGIRSSYEQYF
J gene: TRBJ2-7
V gene: TRBV20-1
clone size: few
D gene: TRBD2
CDR3 length: 18

CDR3 DNA: TGTGCCTGGAAAGCAGGGGGAGGAAACACCATATATTTT
CDR3 protein: CAWKAGGGNTIYF
J gene: TRBJ1-3
V gene: TRBV30
clone size: few
D gene: TRBD1
CDR3 length: 13

CDR3 DNA: TGTGCCAGCAGCCGGATGGACAGGGGCGTCGGCACCGGGGAGCTGTTTTTT
CDR3 protein: CASSRMDRGVGTGELFF
J gene: TRBJ2-2
V gene: TRBV7-2
clone size: many
D gene: TRBD1
CDR3 length: 17

CDR3 DNA: TGTGCCAGCAGCCCAAGACCGGGGACACAATACAATGAGCAGTTCTTC
CDR3 protein: CASSPRPGTQYNEQFF
J gene: TRBJ2-1
V gene: TRBV7-9
clone size: many
D gene: -
CDR3 length: 16

CDR3 DNA: TGTGCCAGCAGTTACGCCCAGGACTTGGGGAACACCGGGGAGCTGTTTTTT
CDR3 protein: CASSYAQDLGNTGELFF
J gene: TRBJ2-2
V gene: TRBV6-1
clone size: -
D gene: -
CDR3 length: 17

CDR3 DNA: TGTGCCAGCAGCCTCGACTACAACACCGGGGAGCTGTTTTTT
CDR3 protein: CASSLDYNTGELFF
J gene: TRBJ2-2
V gene: TRBV11-2
clone size: many
D gene: -
CDR3 length: 14

CDR3 DNA: TGTGCCAGCAGCTCCCCCATGGGGGAGAACACTGAAGCTTTCTTT
CDR3 protein: CASSSPMGENTEAFF
J gene: TRBJ1-1
V gene: TRBV5-4
clone size: -
D gene: -
CDR3 length: 15

CDR3 DNA: TGTGCCAGCACTGCCTTGGGGCGCAATCAGCCCCAGCATTTT
CDR3 protein: CASTALGRNQPQHF
J gene: TRBJ1-5
V gene: TRBV6-1
clone size: many
D gene: -
CDR3 length: 14

CDR3 DNA: TGTGCCAGCAGCCCCATACAGAAATACAATGAGCAGTTCTTC
CDR3 protein: CASSPIQKYNEQFF
J gene: TRBJ2-1
V gene: TRBV27
clone size: -
D gene: -
CDR3 length: 14

CDR3 DNA: TGTGCCACCAGTGTCGCACAAGGGGGACTAGATCGTGAGCAGTTCTTC
CDR3 protein: CATSVAQGGLDREQFF
J gene: TRBJ2-1
V gene: TRBV24-1
clone size: many
D gene: TRBD2
CDR3 length: 16

CDR3 DNA: TGTGCCAGCAGCGGGAGGGCCGGGGAGACCCAGTACTTC
CDR3 protein: CASSGRAGETQYF
J gene: TRBJ2-5
V gene: TRBV9
clone size: many
D gene: -
CDR3 length: 13

CDR3 DNA: TGTGCCAGCAGTTTATGGACCCCTAATTACAATGAGCAGTTCTTC
CDR3 protein: CASSLWTPNYNEQFF
J gene: TRBJ2-1
V gene: TRBV28
clone size: many
D gene: -
CDR3 length: 15

CDR3 DNA: TGTGCCAGCTCACCGCTCGCGCCTAGCGGTGTCTTGGAGCAGTTCTTC
CDR3 protein: CASSPLAPSGVLEQFF
J gene: TRBJ2-1
V gene: TRBV18
clone size: -
D gene: TRBD2
CDR3 length: 16